This record covers a single T cell receptor beta chain. The CDR3 consists of 12 residues. Germline V gene sequence: CDR1 MNHNS, CDR2 SASEGT. The V end lost 7 bases, the J end lost 5 bases, and 9 bases lay between the germline ends. Arm-PCR of CDR3 regions and iRepertoire HTBI primers were the basis on which TCR beta libraries were built. TCRdb processed the multiplex PCR reads anew with MiXCR; each CDR3 protein has one entry. The sample consists of hundreds of thousands of distinct CDR3 sequences, 16% of them appearing once. This record belongs to a study of regulatory T cells in long-lasting Graves disease. Specified time point: newly diagnosed GD, antithyroid drugs for less than 3 months. PBMCs were the source of the RNA used for TCR sequencing. The same sample was also studied in work on T cells in Graves' hyperthyroidism and ophthalmopathy. That paper states: Most clonotypes that expanded in the thyroid above 0.001 also showed up in blood.

Here the sequenced sample was peripheral blood mononuclear cells (PBMCs), taken at new diagnosis, from a patient treated with antithyroid drugs. The gene calls are TRBV6-1 and TRBJ2-1; no reliable D call. This receptor was taken from a man in his forties with Graves disease. CDR3 in DNA: TGTGCCAGCACGCAAGGGAACAATGAGCAGTTCTTC. Translating gives CASTQGNNEQFF.